One and the same sample provided the 5 T cell receptor beta chains below, sequenced in a study of identical twins. TCRdb used MiXCR to reprocess the 5' RACE reads, holding one entry per CDR3 protein. Of roughly 260,000 distinct CDR3 sequences in the sample, around 7.6% were seen once. This sample was shared with a second study, whose subject was yellow fever vaccine responses in identical twins.

The specimen was CD8+ T cells sorted from blood. These receptors originate from a woman between 18 and 30 years old in good health.

The chain carries TRBV4-1 and TRBJ2-3; 7 bases match TRBD1. The CDR3 is made up of 14 amino acids. V gave up 5 bases and J gave up 1 base; unmatched junction bases: 3. CDR1 and CDR2 (germline): MGHRA, YSYEKL. This chain's CDR3 is CASSETGGTDTQYF. The DNA for the CDR3 is TGCGCCAGCAGCGAAACAGGGGGCACAGATACGCAGTATTTT.

The table lists this clonotype with many counts. V and J are TRBV11-2 and TRBJ2-1; D not resolved. Germline CDR1 reads SGHAT; CDR2 reads FQNNGV. This CDR3 comprises 14 residues. V gave up 3 bases and J gave up 3 bases, with 9 bases separating them. The CDR3 is CASSLRTDYNEQFF. The CDR3 nucleotides are TGTGCCAGCAGCTTGCGGACGGACTACAATGAGCAGTTCTTC.

This chain uses TRBV12-3 or TRBV12-4 with TRBJ2-2, with D tentatively TRBD2 (6 bases). The CDR3 has 15 amino acids. With 3 bases removed from V and 4 bases from J, the gap between germline ends came to 12 bases. The CDR3: CASSLVGRSTGELFF. The CDR3 bases are TGTGCCAGCAGTTTGGTGGGGAGGTCCACCGGGGAGCTGTTTTTT.

This clonotype was observed many times. The chain recombines TRBV5-1 with TRBJ2-7; D not resolved. There are 16 residues in the CDR3. Germline loops: CDR1 SGHRS, CDR2 YFSETQ. Between the trimmed V and J ends, which lost 2 bases and 3 bases, there was a span of 18 bases. DNA of the CDR3: TGCGCCAGCAGCTTAGTAGGTGAATTACAGTACTACGAGCAGTACTTC. Protein product: CASSLVGELQYYEQYF.

The chain uses TRBV27 and TRBJ2-3; possibly TRBD1 for D (6 bases). CDR3 length: 15 amino acids. Germline-derived CDR1 and CDR2 are MNHEY and SMNVEV (reference sequence). V dropped 6 bases and J dropped 2 bases, with 15 bases sitting between them. The CDR3 loop reads CASSPGHHSTDTQYF. In DNA, the CDR3 is TGTGCCAGCAGCCCGGGACATCATTCCACAGATACGCAGTATTTT.